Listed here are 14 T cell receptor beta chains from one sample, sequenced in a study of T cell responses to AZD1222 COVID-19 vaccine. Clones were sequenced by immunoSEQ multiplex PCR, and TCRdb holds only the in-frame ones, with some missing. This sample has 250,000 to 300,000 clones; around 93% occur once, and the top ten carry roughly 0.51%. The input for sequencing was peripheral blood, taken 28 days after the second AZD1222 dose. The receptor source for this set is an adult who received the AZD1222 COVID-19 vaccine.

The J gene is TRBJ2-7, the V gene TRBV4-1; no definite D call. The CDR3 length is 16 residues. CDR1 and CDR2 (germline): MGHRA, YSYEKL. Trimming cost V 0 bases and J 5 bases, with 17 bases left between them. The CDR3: CASSQDWRSTSNEQYF. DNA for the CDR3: TGCGCCAGCAGCCAAGATTGGCGCAGTACCTCTAACGAGCAGTACTTC.

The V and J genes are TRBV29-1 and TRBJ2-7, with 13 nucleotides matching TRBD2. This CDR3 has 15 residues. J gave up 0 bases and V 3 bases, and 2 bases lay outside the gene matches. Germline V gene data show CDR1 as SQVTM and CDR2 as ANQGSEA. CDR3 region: CSVEGLAGISYEQYF. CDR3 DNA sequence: TGCAGCGTTGAGGGACTAGCGGGAATCTCCTACGAGCAGTACTTC.

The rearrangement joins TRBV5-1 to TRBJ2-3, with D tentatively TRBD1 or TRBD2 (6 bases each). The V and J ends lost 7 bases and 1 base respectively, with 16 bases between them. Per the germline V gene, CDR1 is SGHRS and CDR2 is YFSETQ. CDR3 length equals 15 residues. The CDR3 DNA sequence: TGCGCCAGCCTCCAAGGGGGGCCGGGCACAGATACGCAGTATTTT. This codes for CASLQGGPGTDTQYF.

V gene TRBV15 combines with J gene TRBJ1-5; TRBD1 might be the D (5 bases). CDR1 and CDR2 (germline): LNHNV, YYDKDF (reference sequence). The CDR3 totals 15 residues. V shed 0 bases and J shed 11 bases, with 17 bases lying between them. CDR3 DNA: TGTGCCACCAGCAGAGACTTGGGCCTCCAAGGGGCCCAGCATTTT. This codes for CATSRDLGLQGAQHF. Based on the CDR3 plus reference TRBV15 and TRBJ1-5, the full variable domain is DAMVIQNPRYQVTQFGKPVTLSCSQTLNHNVMYWYQQKSSQAPKLLFHYYDKDFNNEADTPDNFQSRRPNTSFCFLDIRSPGLGDTAMYLCATSRDLGLQGAQHFGDGTRLSIL.

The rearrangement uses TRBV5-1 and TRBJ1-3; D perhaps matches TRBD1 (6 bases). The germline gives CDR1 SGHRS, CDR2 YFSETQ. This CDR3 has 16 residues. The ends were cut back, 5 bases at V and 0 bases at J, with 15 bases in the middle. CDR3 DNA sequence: TGCGCCAGCAGTCAGACGACAGGCCGCTCTGGAAACACCATATATTTT. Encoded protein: CASSQTTGRSGNTIYF.

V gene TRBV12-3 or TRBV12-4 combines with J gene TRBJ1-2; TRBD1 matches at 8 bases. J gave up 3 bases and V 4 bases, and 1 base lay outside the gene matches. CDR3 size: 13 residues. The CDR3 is CASSSGQDYGYTF. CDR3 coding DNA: TGTGCCAGCAGTTCGGGACAGGACTATGGCTACACCTTC.

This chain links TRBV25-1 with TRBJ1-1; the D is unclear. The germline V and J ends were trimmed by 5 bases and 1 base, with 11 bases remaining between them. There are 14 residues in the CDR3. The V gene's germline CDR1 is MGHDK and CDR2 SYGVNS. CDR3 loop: CASSSTVANTEAFF. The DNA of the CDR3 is TGTGCCAGCAGTTCCACAGTAGCGAACACTGAAGCTTTCTTT.

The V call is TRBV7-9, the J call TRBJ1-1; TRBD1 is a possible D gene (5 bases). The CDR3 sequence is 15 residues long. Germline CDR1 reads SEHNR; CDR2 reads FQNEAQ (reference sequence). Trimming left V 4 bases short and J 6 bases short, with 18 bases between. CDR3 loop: CASSSWGGALAEAFF. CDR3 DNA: TGTGCCAGCAGCTCCTGGGGAGGGGCGCTCGCTGAAGCTTTCTTT.

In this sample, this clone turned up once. CDR3 loop: CASSRRGQEHTIYF. CDR3 DNA sequence: TGTGCCAGCAGCCGCAGGGGGCAGGAACACACCATATATTTT. V is TRBV25-1 and J is TRBJ1-3; the match to TRBD1 covers 8 bases. This CDR3 is 14 amino acids long. CDR1 and CDR2 from the germline V gene are MGHDK and SYGVNS. V lost 6 bases to trimming and J lost 8 bases; unmatched junction nucleotides: 9.

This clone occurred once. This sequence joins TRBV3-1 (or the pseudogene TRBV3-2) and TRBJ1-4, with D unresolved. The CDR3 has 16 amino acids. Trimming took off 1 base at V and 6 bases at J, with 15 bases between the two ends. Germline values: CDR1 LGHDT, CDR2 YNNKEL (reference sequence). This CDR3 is CASSQVAGLADEKLFF. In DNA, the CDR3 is TGTGCCAGCAGCCAAGTAGCCGGGCTAGCGGATGAAAAACTGTTTTTT.

The CDR3 region has the DNA TGTGCCAGCAGTTACGGGACGGGGGATCAGCCCCAGCATTTT. Protein product: CASSYGTGDQPQHF. The chain uses TRBV6-5 and TRBJ1-5; tentative D call: TRBD1 (5 bases). Germline V CDR1 and CDR2: MNHEY, SVGAGI. The CDR3 loop spans 14 amino acids. The ends were cut back, 2 bases at V and 5 bases at J, with 10 bases in the middle.

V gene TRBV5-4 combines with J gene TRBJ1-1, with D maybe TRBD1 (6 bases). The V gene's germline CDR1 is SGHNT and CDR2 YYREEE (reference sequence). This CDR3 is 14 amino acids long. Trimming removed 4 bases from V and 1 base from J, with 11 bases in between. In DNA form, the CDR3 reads TGTGCCAGCAGCAAACAGGGAGGGAACACTGAAGCTTTCTTT. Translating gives CASSKQGGNTEAFF. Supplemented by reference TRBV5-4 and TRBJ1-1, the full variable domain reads ETGVTQSPTHLIKTRGQQVTLRCSSQSGHNTVSWYQQALGQGPQFIFQYYREEENGRGNFPPRFSGLQFPNYSSELNVNALELDDSALYLCASSKQGGNTEAFFGQGTRLTVV.

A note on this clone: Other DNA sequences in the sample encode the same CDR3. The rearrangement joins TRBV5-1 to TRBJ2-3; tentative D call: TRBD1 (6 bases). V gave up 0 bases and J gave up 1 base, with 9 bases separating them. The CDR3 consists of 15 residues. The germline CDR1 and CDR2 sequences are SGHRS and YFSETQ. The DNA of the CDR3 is TGCGCCAGCAGCTTGGCAGGGGCAGGCACAGATACGCAGTATTTT. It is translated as CASSLAGAGTDTQYF.

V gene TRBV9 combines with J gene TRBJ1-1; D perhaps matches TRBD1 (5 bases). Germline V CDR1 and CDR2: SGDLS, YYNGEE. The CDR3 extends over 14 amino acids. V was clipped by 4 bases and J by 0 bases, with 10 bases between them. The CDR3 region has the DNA TGTGCCAGCAGCTCCCGACAGATGAACACTGAAGCTTTCTTT. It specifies CASSSRQMNTEAFF.